One sample yielded the 9 T cell receptor beta chains listed below, sequenced in a study of OX40 agonist ivuxolimab in advanced cancers. Assay used: immunoSEQ multiplex PCR; TCRdb lists only in-frame clones, some missing. This sample carries about 130,000 clones, around 92% of them seen once, and the ten largest clones take roughly 0.85%. Specimen: CD4+ or CD8+ T cells sorted from blood, collected in a trial of the OX40 agonist ivuxolimab. The source of these receptors is an adult with an advanced solid tumor such as melanoma, head and neck, liver or kidney cancer.

The chain recombines TRBV18 with TRBJ1-5; D is possibly TRBD1 (5 bases). The CDR3 runs 16 residues. Germline assignment: CDR1 KGHSH and CDR2 LQKENI. V was pared by 3 bases and J by 5 bases, with 17 bases between. This CDR3 reads CASSPVGARMDQPQHF. DNA for the CDR3: TGTGCCAGCTCACCGGTAGGGGCAAGAATGGATCAGCCCCAGCATTTT.

This clone was detected once. This chain links TRBV14 with TRBJ2-1; no clear D gene. The CDR3 consists of 13 residues. V was trimmed by 0 bases and J by 10 bases, leaving 10 bases between them. Germline CDR1 SGHDN, CDR2 FVKESK. CDR3: CASSQDAVGEQFF. CDR3 in DNA: TGTGCCAGCAGCCAAGATGCGGTAGGAGAGCAGTTCTTC.

The gene calls are TRBV30 and TRBJ1-5; 9 bases match TRBD1. The CDR3 is 19 residues long. In germline, CDR1 is GTSNPN, CDR2 SVGIG (reference sequence). The V segment lost 0 bases and the J segment 1 base; nucleotides outside the gene matches: 13. CDR3 loop: CAWSVGTGSWRGSNQPQHF. The CDR3 region has the DNA TGTGCCTGGAGTGTTGGGACAGGGAGTTGGAGAGGGAGCAATCAGCCCCAGCATTTT.

V usage is TRBV28 and J usage is TRBJ1-4; no reliable D call. There are 14 residues in the CDR3. Looked up from germline, CDR1 is MDHEN and CDR2 is SYDVKM. V lost 3 bases and J 4 bases, leaving 9 bases between the germline ends. This CDR3 is CASSLIRVNEKLFF. CDR3 sequence (DNA): TGTGCCAGCAGTTTGATCCGGGTTAATGAAAAACTGTTTTTT. Complete variable domain (other parts from reference TRBV28 and TRBJ1-4): DVKVTQSSRYLVKRTGEKVFLECVQDMDHENMFWYRQDPGLGLRLIYFSYDVKMKEKGDIPEGYSVSREKKERFSLILESASTNQTSMYLCASSLIRVNEKLFFGSGTQLSVL.

Only a few counts were recorded for this clone. This chain joins TRBV27 and TRBJ2-5; 7 nucleotides line up with TRBD1. The germline CDR1 and CDR2 sequences are MNHEY and SMNVEV (reference sequence). With V trimmed by 8 bases and J by 1 base, 1 base remained unmatched. This CDR3 contains 12 residues. CDR3 nucleotide sequence: TGTGCCAGCTGGGACAGCCAAGAGACCCAGTACTTC. Translation gives CASWDSQETQYF.

On this clone itself: Its ends do not fully match the called genes, so a read error is possible. The chain joins TRBV18 to TRBJ1-5, with D maybe TRBD1 (6 bases). From germline, CDR1 is KGHSH and CDR2 LQKENI. This CDR3 is built from 10 residues. DNA of the CDR3: TGCTGTGAGGGGGACCAGCCCCAGCATTTT. Encoded protein: CCEGDQPQHF. Full variable domain (missing parts from reference TRBV18 and TRBJ1-5): NAGVMQNPRHLVRRRGQEARLRCSPMKGHSHVYWYRQLPEEGLKFMVYLQKENIIDESGMPKERFSAEFPKEGPSILRIQQVVRGDSAAYFCCEGDQPQHFGDGTRLSIL.

This sequence joins TRBV2 and TRBJ1-1; 7 nucleotides match TRBD1. CDR3 length equals 14 residues. V was pared by 6 bases and J by 4 bases, with 8 bases of the junction left unmatched. Germline V CDR1 and CDR2: SNHLY, FYNNEI. CDR3 bases: TGTGCCAGCAGAGTTACGACAGGGTTCACTGAAGCTTTCTTT. Translation: CASRVTTGFTEAFF.

The chain couples TRBV5-1 to TRBJ2-2; no firm D call. This CDR3 region has 15 residues. Trimming shortened V by 4 bases and J by 0 bases, and 10 bases separated the two germline ends. The V gene's germline CDR1 is SGHRS and CDR2 YFSETQ. The DNA of the CDR3 is TGCGCCAGCAGCGCAGCGTACGCGAACACCGGGGAGCTGTTTTTT. Protein: CASSAAYANTGELFF.

The chain combines TRBV5-1 with TRBJ2-7, with 8 bases fitting TRBD2. This CDR3 is 15 amino acids long. The V gene's germline CDR1 is SGHRS and CDR2 YFSETQ. Unmatched junction bases numbered 9, after V lost 4 bases and J lost 3 bases. The CDR3 protein is CASSLTSGAYYEQYF. CDR3 sequence (DNA): TGCGCCAGCAGCCTCACTAGCGGAGCCTACTACGAGCAGTACTTC.